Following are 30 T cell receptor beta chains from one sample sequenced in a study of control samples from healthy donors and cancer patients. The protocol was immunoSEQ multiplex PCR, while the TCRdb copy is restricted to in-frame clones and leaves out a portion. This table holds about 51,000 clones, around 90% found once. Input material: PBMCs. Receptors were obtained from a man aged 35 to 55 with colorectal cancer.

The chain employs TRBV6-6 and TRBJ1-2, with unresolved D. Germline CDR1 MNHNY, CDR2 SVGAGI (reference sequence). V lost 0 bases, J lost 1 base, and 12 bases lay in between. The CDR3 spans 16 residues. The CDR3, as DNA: TGTGCCAGCAGTTACTCGTGGACCGAGAATAACTATGGCTACACCTTC. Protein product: CASSYSWTENNYGYTF.

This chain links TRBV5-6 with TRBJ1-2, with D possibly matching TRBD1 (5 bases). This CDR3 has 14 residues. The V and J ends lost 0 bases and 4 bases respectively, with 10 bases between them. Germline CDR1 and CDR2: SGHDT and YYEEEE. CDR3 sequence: CASSLVGASYGYTF. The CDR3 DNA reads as TGTGCCAGCAGCTTGGTAGGGGCGTCCTATGGCTACACCTTC.

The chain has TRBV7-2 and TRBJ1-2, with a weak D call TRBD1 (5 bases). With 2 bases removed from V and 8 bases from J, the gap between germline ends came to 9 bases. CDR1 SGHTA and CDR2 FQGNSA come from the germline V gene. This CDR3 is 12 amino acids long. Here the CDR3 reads CASSLRTSGYTF. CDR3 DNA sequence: TGTGCCAGCAGCTTAAGGACAAGCGGCTACACCTTC.

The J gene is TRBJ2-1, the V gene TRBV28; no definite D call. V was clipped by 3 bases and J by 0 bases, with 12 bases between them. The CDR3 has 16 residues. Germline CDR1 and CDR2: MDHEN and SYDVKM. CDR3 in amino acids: CASSFYSLSSYNEQFF. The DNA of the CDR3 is TGTGCCAGCAGTTTTTACAGTTTGAGCTCCTACAATGAGCAGTTCTTC.

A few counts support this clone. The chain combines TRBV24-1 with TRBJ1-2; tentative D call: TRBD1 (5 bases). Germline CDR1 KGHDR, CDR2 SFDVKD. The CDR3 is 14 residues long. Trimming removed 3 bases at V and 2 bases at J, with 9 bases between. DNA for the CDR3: TGTGCCACCAGTGATGCGGACACGAACTATGGCTACACCTTC. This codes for CATSDADTNYGYTF.

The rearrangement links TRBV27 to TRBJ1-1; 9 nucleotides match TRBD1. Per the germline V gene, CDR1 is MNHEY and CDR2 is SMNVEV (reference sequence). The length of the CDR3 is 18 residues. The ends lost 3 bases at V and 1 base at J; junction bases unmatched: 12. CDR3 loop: CASSFLGTGIDKNTEAFF. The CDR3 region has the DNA TGTGCCAGCAGTTTTCTCGGGACAGGGATCGATAAGAACACTGAAGCTTTCTTT.

The CDR3 is CASSSEGGGYTF. DNA of the CDR3: TGTGCCAGCAGTTCTGAGGGGGGTGGCTACACCTTC. V gene TRBV7-9 combines with J gene TRBJ1-2, with D possibly matching TRBD1 (6 bases). CDR1 and CDR2 (germline): SEHNR, FQNEAQ (reference sequence). This CDR3 comprises 12 residues. Trimming took 6 bases from V and 7 from J, leaving 12 bases between them. The full variable domain, completed using reference TRBV7-9 and TRBJ1-2, is DTGVSQNPRHKITKRGQNVTFRCDPISEHNRLYWYRQTLGQGPEFLTYFQNEAQLEKSRLLSDRFSAERPKGSFSTLEIQRTEQGDSAMYLCASSSEGGGYTFGSGTRLTVV.

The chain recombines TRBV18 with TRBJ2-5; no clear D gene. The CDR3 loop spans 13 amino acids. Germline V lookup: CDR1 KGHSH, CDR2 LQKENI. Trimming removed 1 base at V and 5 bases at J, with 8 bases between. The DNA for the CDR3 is TGTGCCAGCTCACCACAGTCCCGGGAGACCCAGTACTTC. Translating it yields CASSPQSRETQYF.

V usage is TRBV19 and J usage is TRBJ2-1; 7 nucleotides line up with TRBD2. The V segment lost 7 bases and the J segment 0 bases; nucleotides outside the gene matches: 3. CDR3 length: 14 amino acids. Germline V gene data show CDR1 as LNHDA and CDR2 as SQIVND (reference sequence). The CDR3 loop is CASKAGSSYNEQFF. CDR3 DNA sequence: TGTGCCAGTAAAGCGGGGAGCTCCTACAATGAGCAGTTCTTC.

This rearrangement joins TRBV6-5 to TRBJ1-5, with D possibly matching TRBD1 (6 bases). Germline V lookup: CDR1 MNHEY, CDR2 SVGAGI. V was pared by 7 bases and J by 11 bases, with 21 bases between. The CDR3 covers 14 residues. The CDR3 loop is CASIRDNGRGSQHF. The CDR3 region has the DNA TGTGCCAGCATCAGGGACAACGGGAGGGGGTCCCAGCATTTT.

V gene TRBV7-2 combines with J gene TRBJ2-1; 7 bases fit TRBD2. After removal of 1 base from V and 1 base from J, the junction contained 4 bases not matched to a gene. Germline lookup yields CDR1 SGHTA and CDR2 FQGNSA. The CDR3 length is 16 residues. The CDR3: CASSLGGGGSYNEQFF. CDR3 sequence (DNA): TGTGCCAGCAGCTTAGGGGGGGGAGGGTCCTACAATGAGCAGTTCTTC.

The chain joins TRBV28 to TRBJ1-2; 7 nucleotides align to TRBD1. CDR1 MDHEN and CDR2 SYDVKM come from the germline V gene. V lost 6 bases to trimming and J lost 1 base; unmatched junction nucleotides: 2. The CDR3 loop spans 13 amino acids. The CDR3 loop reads CASRRDSNYGYTF. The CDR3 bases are TGTGCCAGCAGGAGGGACAGTAACTATGGCTACACCTTC.

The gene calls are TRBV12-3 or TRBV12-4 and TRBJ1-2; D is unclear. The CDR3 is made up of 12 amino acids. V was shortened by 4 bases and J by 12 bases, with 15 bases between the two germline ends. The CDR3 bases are TGTGCCAGCAGTTCCGGACCGAAACCCGACACCTTC. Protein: CASSSGPKPDTF.

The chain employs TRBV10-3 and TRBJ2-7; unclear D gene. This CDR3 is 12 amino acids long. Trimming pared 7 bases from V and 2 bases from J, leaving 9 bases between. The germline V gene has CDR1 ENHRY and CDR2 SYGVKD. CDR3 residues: CAITDTTYEQYF. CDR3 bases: TGTGCCATCACCGACACTACCTACGAGCAGTACTTC.

The CDR3 loop reads CATSIGMDTIYEQYF. The CDR3 DNA reads as TGTGCCACCAGCATAGGTATGGACACAATCTACGAGCAGTACTTC. The V and J genes are TRBV15 and TRBJ2-7; D perhaps matches TRBD1 (5 bases). V shed 4 bases and J shed 3 bases, with 16 bases lying between them. The CDR3 has 15 residues. CDR1 is LNHNV and CDR2 is YYDKDF in the germline V gene (reference sequence).

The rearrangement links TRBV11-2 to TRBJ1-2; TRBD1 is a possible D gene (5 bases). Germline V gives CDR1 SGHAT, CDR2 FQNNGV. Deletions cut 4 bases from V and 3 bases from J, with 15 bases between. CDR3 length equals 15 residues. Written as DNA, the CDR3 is TGTGCCAGCAGCTCCTACAGGTGGCCCCACTATGGCTACACCTTC. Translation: CASSSYRWPHYGYTF.

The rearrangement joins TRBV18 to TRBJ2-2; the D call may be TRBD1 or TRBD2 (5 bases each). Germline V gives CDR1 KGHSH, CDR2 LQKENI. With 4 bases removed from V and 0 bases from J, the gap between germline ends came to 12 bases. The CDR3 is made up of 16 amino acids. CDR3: CASSREGQSNTGELFF. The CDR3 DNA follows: TGTGCCAGCTCACGAGAGGGGCAGTCGAACACCGGGGAGCTGTTTTTT.

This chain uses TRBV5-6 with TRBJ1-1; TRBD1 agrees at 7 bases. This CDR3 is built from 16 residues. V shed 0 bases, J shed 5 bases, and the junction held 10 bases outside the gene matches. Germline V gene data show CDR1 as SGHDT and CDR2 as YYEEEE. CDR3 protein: CASSLARQGQRTEAFF. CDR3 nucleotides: TGTGCCAGCAGCTTGGCCCGGCAGGGACAGAGAACTGAAGCTTTCTTT.

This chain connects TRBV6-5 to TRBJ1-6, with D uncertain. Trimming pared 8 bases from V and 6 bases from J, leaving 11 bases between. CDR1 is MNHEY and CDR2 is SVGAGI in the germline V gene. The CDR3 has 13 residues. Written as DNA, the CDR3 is TGTGCCAGCTATACTACGGGTAATTCACCCCTCCACTTT. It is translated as CASYTTGNSPLHF.

CDR3 nucleotide sequence: TGTGCCTGTACGAGGTGGATCGTTGGAAACACCATATATTTT. Translation: CACTRWIVGNTIYF. The J gene is TRBJ1-3, the V gene TRBV30; D uncertain. CDR3 length: 14 amino acids. Per germline, CDR1 GTSNPN and CDR2 SVGIG (reference sequence). Trimming took 6 bases from V and 3 from J, leaving 15 bases between them.

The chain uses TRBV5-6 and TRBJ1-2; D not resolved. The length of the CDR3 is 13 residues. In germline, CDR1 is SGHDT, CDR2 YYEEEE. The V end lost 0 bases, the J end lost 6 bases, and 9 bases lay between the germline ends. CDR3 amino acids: CASSLELLHGYTF. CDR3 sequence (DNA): TGTGCCAGCAGCTTGGAGTTACTCCATGGCTACACCTTC.

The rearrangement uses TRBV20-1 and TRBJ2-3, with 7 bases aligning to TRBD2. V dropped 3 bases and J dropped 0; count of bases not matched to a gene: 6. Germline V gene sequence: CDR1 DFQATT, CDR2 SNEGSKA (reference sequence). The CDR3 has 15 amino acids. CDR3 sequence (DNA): TGCAGTGCTAGTAGCGGGCGACCGAGCACAGATACGCAGTATTTT. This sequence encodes CSASSGRPSTDTQYF.

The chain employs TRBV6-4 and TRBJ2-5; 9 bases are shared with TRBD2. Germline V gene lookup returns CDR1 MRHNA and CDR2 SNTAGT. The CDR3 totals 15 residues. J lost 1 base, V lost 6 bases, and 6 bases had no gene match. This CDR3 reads CASSPREGGQETQYF. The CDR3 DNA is TGTGCCAGCAGCCCGCGGGAGGGGGGCCAAGAGACCCAGTACTTC.

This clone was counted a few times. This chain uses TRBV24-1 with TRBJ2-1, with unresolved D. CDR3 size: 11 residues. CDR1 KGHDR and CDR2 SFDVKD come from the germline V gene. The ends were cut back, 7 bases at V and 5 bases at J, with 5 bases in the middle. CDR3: CATRDDNEQFF. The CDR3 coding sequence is TGTGCCACCAGGGACGACAATGAGCAGTTCTTC.

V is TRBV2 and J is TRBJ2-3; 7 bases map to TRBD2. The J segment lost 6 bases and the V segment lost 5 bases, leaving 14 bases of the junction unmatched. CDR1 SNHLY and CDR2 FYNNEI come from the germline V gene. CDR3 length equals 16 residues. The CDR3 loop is CASSYKTSQGSDTQYF. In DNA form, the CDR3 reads TGTGCCAGCAGTTACAAGACTAGCCAAGGGTCGGATACGCAGTATTTT.

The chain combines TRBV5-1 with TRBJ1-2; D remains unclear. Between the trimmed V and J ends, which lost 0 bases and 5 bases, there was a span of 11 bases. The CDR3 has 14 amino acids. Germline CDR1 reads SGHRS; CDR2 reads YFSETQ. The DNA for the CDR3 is TGCGCCAGCAGCTTGGACGGCCCCATTTATGGCTACACCTTC. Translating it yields CASSLDGPIYGYTF.

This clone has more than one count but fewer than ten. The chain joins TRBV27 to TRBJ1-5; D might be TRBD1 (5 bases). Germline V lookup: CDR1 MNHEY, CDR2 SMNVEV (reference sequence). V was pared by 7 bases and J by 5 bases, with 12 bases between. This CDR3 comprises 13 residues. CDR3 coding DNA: TGTGCCAGCAATTCTGGGGGTTATCAGCCCCAGCATTTT. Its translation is CASNSGGYQPQHF.

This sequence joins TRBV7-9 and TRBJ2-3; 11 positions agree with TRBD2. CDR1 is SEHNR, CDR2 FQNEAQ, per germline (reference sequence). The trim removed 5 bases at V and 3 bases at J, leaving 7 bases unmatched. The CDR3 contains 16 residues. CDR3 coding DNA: TGTGCCAGCAGCCTCACTAGCGGGAGAACAACAGATACGCAGTATTTT. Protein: CASSLTSGRTTDTQYF.

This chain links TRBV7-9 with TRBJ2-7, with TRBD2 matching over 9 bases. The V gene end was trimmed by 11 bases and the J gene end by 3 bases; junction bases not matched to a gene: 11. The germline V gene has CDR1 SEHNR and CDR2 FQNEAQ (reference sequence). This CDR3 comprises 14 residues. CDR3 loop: CAGGGGRANYEQYF. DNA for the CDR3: TGTGCCGGCGGGGGCGGGAGGGCCAACTACGAGCAGTACTTC. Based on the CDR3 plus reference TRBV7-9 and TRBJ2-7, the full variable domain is DTGVSQNPRHKITKRGQNVTFRCDPISEHNRLYWYRQTLGQGPEFLTYFQNEAQLEKSRLLSDRFSAERPKGSFSTLEIQRTEQGDSAMYLCAGGGGRANYEQYFGPGTRLTVT.

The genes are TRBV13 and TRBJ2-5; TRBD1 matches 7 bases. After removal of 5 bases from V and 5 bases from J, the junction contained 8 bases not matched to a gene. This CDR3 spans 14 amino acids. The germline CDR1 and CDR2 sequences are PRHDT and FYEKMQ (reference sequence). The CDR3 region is CASSPKRGPETQYF. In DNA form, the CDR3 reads TGTGCCAGCAGCCCGAAGAGGGGGCCGGAGACCCAGTACTTC.